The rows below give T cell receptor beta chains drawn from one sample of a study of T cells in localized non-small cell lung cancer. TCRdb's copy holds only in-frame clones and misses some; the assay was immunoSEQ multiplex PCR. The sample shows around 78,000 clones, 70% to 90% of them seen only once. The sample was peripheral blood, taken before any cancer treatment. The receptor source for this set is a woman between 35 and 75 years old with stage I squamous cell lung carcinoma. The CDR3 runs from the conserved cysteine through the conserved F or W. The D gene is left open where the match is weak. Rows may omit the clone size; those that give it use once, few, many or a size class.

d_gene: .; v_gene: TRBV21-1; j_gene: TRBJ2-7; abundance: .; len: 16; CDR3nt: TGTGCCAGCAGCAAAGGATTCCGGGACAGAGCACTGGGGCAGTACTTC; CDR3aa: CASSKGFRDRALGQYF
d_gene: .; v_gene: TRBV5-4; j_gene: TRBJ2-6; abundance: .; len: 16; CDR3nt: TGTGCCAGCAGCTCTGGACAGATGGGGGGGGCCAACGTCCTGACTTTC; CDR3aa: CASSSGQMGGANVLTF
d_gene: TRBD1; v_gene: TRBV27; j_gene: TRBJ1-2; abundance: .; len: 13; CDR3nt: TGTGCCAGCGCGACAGGGGTTAACTATGGCTACACCTTC; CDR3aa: CASATGVNYGYTF
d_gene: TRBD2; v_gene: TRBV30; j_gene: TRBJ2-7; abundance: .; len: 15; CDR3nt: TGTGCCTGGAGCATGGGACTAGCGGGGACCTACGAGCAGTACTTC; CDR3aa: CAWSMGLAGTYEQYF
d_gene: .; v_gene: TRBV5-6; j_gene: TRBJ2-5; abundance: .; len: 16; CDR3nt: TGTGCCAGCAGCTTGGCCATGTCAGCTCTCCAAGAGACCCAGTACTTC; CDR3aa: CASSLAMSALQETQYF
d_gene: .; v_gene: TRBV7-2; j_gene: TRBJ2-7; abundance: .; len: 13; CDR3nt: TGTGCCAGCAGCTTAGTATCCAGGGGCGAGCAGTACTTC; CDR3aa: CASSLVSRGEQYF
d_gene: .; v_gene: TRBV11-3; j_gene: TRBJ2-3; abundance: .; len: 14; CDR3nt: TGTGCCAGCAACTTGAGCGGGCGCACAGATACGCAGTATTTT; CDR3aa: CASNLSGRTDTQYF
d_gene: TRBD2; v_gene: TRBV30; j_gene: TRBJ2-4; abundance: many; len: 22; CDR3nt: TGTGCCTGGAGTGTACTAGGGCTAGCGGGGGGGCGGGCCCTAGGAGCCAAAAACATTCAGTACTTC; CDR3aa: CAWSVLGLAGGRALGAKNIQYF
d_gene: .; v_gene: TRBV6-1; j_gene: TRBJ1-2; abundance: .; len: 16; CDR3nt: TGTGCCAGCAGTGAAGCTCGGGGTTGGGCTAACTATGGCTACACCTTC; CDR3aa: CASSEARGWANYGYTF
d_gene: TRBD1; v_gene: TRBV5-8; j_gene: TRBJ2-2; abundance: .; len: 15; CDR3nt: TGTGCCAGCAGCTTGAAACAGGGGGGAACCGGGGAGCTGTTTTTT; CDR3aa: CASSLKQGGTGELFF
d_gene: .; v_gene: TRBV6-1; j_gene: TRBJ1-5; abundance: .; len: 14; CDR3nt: TGTGCCAGCAGCTCTGAGTGGTACAATCAGCCCCAGCATTTT; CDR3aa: CASSSEWYNQPQHF
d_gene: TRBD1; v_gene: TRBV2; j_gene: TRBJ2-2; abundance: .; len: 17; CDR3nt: TGTGCCAGCAGTGAGCTTGGACAAGGGGGCCCCACCGGGGAGCTGTTTTTT; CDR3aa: CASSELGQGGPTGELFF
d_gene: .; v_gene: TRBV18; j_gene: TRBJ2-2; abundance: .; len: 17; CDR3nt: TGTGCCAGCTCACCACCGGGCAGGACAGATTACACCGGGGAGCTGTTTTTT; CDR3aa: CASSPPGRTDYTGELFF
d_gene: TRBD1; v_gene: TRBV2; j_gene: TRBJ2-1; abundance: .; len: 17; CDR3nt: TGTGCCAGCAGTGACCCGACAGGGGGCGAATCCTACAATGAGCAGTTCTTC; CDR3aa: CASSDPTGGESYNEQFF
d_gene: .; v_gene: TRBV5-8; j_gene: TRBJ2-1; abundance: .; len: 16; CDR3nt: TGTGCCAGCAGCCGTGGACAGTTCGCGGGTCACAATGAGCAGTTCTTC; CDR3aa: CASSRGQFAGHNEQFF
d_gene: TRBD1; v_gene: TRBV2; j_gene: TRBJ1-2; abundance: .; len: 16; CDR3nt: TGTGCCAGCAGTGAAGCGTTACAGGGGATTGGCTATGGCTACACCTTC; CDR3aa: CASSEALQGIGYGYTF
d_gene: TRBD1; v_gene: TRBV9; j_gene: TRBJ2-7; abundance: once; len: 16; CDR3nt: TGTGCCAGCAGCAGGGGGACAGCAAACCTTGCCTACGAGCAGTACTTC; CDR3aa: CASSRGTANLAYEQYF
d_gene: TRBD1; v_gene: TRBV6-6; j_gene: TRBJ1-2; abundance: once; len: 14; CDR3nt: TGTGCCAGCAGCGACAGGGGTGAGACCGGTGGCTACACCTTC; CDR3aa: CASSDRGETGGYTF
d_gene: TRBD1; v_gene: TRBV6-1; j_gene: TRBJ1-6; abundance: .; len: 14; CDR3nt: TGTGCCAGCAGTGAAAGACAGGGACCTCCACCCCTCCACTTT; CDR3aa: CASSERQGPPPLHF
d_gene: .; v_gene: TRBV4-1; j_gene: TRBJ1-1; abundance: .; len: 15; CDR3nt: TGCGCCAGCAGCCAAGACCTACAGGTGGGGACTGAAGCTTTCTTT; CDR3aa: CASSQDLQVGTEAFF
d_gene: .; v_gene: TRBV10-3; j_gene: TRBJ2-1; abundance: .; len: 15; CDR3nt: TGTGCCATCACCCCGGACCTTATGGGTGGCAATGAGCAGTTCTTC; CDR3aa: CAITPDLMGGNEQFF